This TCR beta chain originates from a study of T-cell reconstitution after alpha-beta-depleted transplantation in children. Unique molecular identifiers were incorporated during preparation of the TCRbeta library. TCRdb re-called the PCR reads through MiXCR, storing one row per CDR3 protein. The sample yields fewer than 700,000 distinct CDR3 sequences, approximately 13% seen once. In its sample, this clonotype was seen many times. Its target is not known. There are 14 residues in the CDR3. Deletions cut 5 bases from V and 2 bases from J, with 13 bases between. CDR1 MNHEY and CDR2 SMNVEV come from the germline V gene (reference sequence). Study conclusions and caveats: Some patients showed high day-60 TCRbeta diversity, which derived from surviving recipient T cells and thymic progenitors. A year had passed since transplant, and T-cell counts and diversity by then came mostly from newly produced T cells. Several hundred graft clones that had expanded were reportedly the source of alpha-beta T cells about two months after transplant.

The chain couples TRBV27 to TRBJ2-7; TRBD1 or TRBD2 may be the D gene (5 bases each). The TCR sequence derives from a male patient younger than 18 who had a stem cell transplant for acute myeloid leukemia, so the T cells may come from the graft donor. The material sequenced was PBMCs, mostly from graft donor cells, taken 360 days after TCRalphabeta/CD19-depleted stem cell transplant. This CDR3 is CASSIRDGTYEQYF. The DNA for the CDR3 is TGTGCCAGCAGTATAAGGGACGGAACCTACGAGCAGTACTTC.